Presented here are 26 T cell receptor beta chains from one specimen sequenced in a study of PD-L1 blockade in urothelial cancer. Sample time point: pretreatment peripheral blood. Generated by immunoSEQ multiplex PCR, the TCRdb table keeps only in-frame clones and is missing some. The table has about 95,000 clones, over 75% seen once; the top ten hold 1.5% to 2.5%. The input for sequencing was PBMCs, taken around atezolizumab (anti-PD-L1) treatment. The source of these receptors is a man between 60 and 70 years old with urothelial cancer.

The chain combines TRBV7-9 with TRBJ1-6; 9 bases align to TRBD1. V shed 1 base and J 8 bases; nucleotides not matched to a gene: 0. The germline CDR1 and CDR2 sequences are SEHNR and FQNEAQ (reference sequence). The CDR3 contains 14 residues. The CDR3 here is CASSLGDRDSPLHF. In DNA, the CDR3 is TGTGCCAGCAGCTTAGGGGACAGGGATTCACCCCTCCACTTT. The full variable domain, with the rest looked up from reference TRBV7-9 and TRBJ1-6, is DTGVSQNPRHKITKRGQNVTFRCDPISEHNRLYWYRQTLGQGPEFLTYFQNEAQLEKSRLLSDRFSAERPKGSFSTLEIQRTEQGDSAMYLCASSLGDRDSPLHFGNGTRLTVT.

The J gene is TRBJ1-6, the V gene TRBV28; no clear D. The germline CDR1 and CDR2 sequences are MDHEN and SYDVKM. The CDR3 is made up of 18 amino acids. Trimming pared 2 bases from V and 0 bases from J, leaving 14 bases between. The CDR3 region has the DNA TGTGCCAGCAGTTTAGGCGGGCCAACAAACTCCTATAATTCACCCCTCCACTTT. Translation: CASSLGGPTNSYNSPLHF. The whole variable domain, filled in from reference TRBV28 and TRBJ1-6, reads DVKVTQSSRYLVKRTGEKVFLECVQDMDHENMFWYRQDPGLGLRLIYFSYDVKMKEKGDIPEGYSVSREKKERFSLILESASTNQTSMYLCASSLGGPTNSYNSPLHFGNGTRLTVT.

This clone was detected once. The chain links TRBV19 to TRBJ1-5; 7 bases are a match to TRBD1. This CDR3 region has 15 residues. V was clipped by 11 bases and J by 2 bases; unmatched bases: 12. The germline gives CDR1 LNHDA, CDR2 SQIVND (reference sequence). The DNA for the CDR3 is TGTGCCTGTCACCCCTTTGGACAGGGCAATCAGCCCCAGCATTTT. Protein sequence: CACHPFGQGNQPQHF.

The J gene is TRBJ1-6, the V gene TRBV6-4; 9 positions match TRBD1. The V gene's germline CDR1 is MRHNA and CDR2 SNTAGT. There are 15 residues in the CDR3. The V gene end was trimmed by 0 bases and the J gene end by 7 bases; junction bases not matched to a gene: 1. CDR3 region: CASSDSTGGNSPLHF. CDR3 DNA sequence: TGTGCCAGCAGTGACTCGACAGGGGGAAATTCACCCCTCCACTTT.

The chain recombines TRBV5-1 with TRBJ2-2, with D possibly TRBD1 on 6 matching bases. The CDR3 is made up of 17 amino acids. V shed 4 bases and J shed 6 bases, with 22 bases lying between them. Germline values: CDR1 SGHRS, CDR2 YFSETQ. CDR3 protein: CASSRATGLYEAGELFF. DNA of the CDR3: TGCGCCAGCAGCCGGGCGACAGGTCTCTATGAGGCCGGGGAGCTGTTTTTT. Full variable domain (rest looked up from reference TRBV5-1 and TRBJ2-2): KAGVTQTPRYLIKTRGQQVTLSCSPISGHRSVSWYQQTPGQGLQFLFEYFSETQRNKGNFPGRFSGRQFSNSRSEMNVSTLELGDSALYLCASSRATGLYEAGELFFGEGSRLTVL.

The chain is built from TRBV7-2 and TRBJ1-5, with a tentative D call TRBD1 (6 bases). The length of the CDR3 is 14 residues. Germline-derived CDR1 and CDR2 are SGHTA and FQGNSA. Trimming pared 1 base from V and 5 bases from J, leaving 9 bases between. This chain's CDR3 is CASSLVRGDQPQHF. CDR3 sequence (DNA): TGTGCCAGCAGCTTAGTCAGGGGAGATCAGCCCCAGCATTTT.

The J gene is TRBJ2-5, the V gene TRBV7-2; TRBD1 is a possible D gene (8 bases). Germline values: CDR1 SGHTA, CDR2 FQGNSA. Trimming took off 4 bases at V and 4 bases at J, with 16 bases between the two ends. The CDR3 contains 15 residues. CDR3 nucleotides: TGTGCCAGCAGCTCCAGGACAGGGAGGGGAGAGACCCAGTACTTC. This translates into CASSSRTGRGETQYF. Using reference TRBV7-2 and TRBJ2-5 for the parts outside the CDR3, the full variable domain is GAGVSQSPSNKVTEKGKDVELRCDPISGHTALYWYRQSLGQGLEFLIYFQGNSAPDKSGLPSDRFSAERTGGSVSTLTIQRTQQEDSAVYLCASSSRTGRGETQYFGPGTRLLVL.

The chain combines TRBV9 with TRBJ2-1; possibly TRBD2 for D (6 bases). Germline V gene data show CDR1 as SGDLS and CDR2 as YYNGEE. The CDR3 covers 14 residues. Trimming took off 3 bases at V and 5 bases at J, with 12 bases between the two ends. The CDR3 sequence: CASSGGWEDNEQFF. Written as DNA, the CDR3 is TGTGCCAGCAGCGGGGGGTGGGAGGACAATGAGCAGTTCTTC.

V and J are TRBV29-1 and TRBJ2-1; a possible D gene is TRBD1 (6 bases). The CDR3 consists of 14 residues. Trimming cost V 7 bases and J 0 bases, with 13 bases left between them. Germline lookup yields CDR1 SQVTM and CDR2 ANQGSEA. The CDR3 coding sequence is TGCAGCGGCACAGGGACGTTCTCCTACAATGAGCAGTTCTTC. As protein: CSGTGTFSYNEQFF.

This clone was seen a single time. The genes are TRBV29-1 and TRBJ1-4; D unresolved. Germline V gene data show CDR1 as SQVTM and CDR2 as ANQGSEA. The V gene lost 7 bases and the J gene lost 4 bases, with 13 bases spanning the gap. This CDR3 has 13 residues. The DNA of the CDR3 is TGCAGCGGGCGGGGTAACGGTAATGAAAAACTGTTTTTT. Its translation is CSGRGNGNEKLFF.

The chain carries TRBV6-1 and TRBJ1-4; no definite D call. CDR1 MNHNS and CDR2 SASEGT come from the germline V gene. The CDR3 has 18 amino acids. The V end was cut by 1 base, the J end by 0 bases, with 15 bases between. CDR3 DNA: TGTGCCAGCAGTGAAGACAGCAGACAAGGTGCAACTAATGAAAAACTGTTTTTT. Amino acids: CASSEDSRQGATNEKLFF.

The genes are TRBV21-1 and TRBJ2-3; the D call in the table, TRBD1, was not verified against the DNA. TRBV21-1 is annotated as a pseudogene. The CDR3 runs 19 residues. The CDR3 here is CASSKGVISDRGSTDTQYF. In DNA form, the CDR3 reads TGTGCCAGCAGCAAAGGGGTGATCTCGGACAGGGGTAGCACAGATACGCAGTATTTT.

The J gene is TRBJ2-1, the V gene TRBV6-1; tentative D call: TRBD2 (6 bases). Germline V gene lookup returns CDR1 MNHNS and CDR2 SASEGT. There are 14 residues in the CDR3. The ends were cut back, 6 bases at V and 6 bases at J, with 15 bases in the middle. The CDR3 nucleotides read TGTGCCAGCAGGACCCCACTAGCTACCAATGAGCAGTTCTTC. This encodes CASRTPLATNEQFF.

The genes are TRBV28 and TRBJ2-7; no clear D. Germline V gene sequence: CDR1 MDHEN, CDR2 SYDVKM. The CDR3 length is 12 residues. Trimming removed 6 bases at V and 4 bases at J, with 10 bases between. DNA of the CDR3: TGTGCCAGCAGCTCCCCTCGGTACGAGCAGTACTTC. Translated: CASSSPRYEQYF. The variable domain in full, with the rest retrieved from reference TRBV28 and TRBJ2-7, is DVKVTQSSRYLVKRTGEKVFLECVQDMDHENMFWYRQDPGLGLRLIYFSYDVKMKEKGDIPEGYSVSREKKERFSLILESASTNQTSMYLCASSSPRYEQYFGPGTRLTVT.

On this clone: The junction and the germline gene differ at one end; a read error may be behind it. The chain links TRBV7-7 to TRBJ2-1; 11 bases are shared with TRBD2. The V gene's germline CDR1 is SSHAT and CDR2 FNYEAQ (reference sequence). This CDR3 contains 14 residues. The CDR3 spells CASSATSGDNEQFF. The DNA of the CDR3 is TGTGCTAGCAGTGCGACTAGCGGGGACAATGAGCAGTTCTTC.

The J gene is TRBJ2-5, the V gene TRBV5-1; the D gene is possibly TRBD1 (6 bases). The CDR3 loop spans 13 amino acids. Germline V gene sequence: CDR1 SGHRS, CDR2 YFSETQ. V was pared by 4 bases and J by 0 bases, with 7 bases between. The CDR3 region has the DNA TGCGCCAGCAGCCCAGGGGACCAAGAGACCCAGTACTTC. This translates into CASSPGDQETQYF.

The V and J genes are TRBV19 and TRBJ2-7; the match to TRBD1 covers 9 bases. Trimming cost V 9 bases and J 3 bases; bases outside gene matches: 3. From germline, CDR1 is LNHDA and CDR2 SQIVND (reference sequence). This CDR3 is built from 12 residues. For the CDR3, the DNA is TGTGCCAGCGGGACAGGGATCTACGAGCAGTACTTC. Translation: CASGTGIYEQYF.

The DNA of the CDR3 is TGTGCCAGCAATCCCAGGGGCGGTACCTACAATGAGCAGTTCTTC. Its protein product is CASNPRGGTYNEQFF. The chain employs TRBV2 and TRBJ2-1; perhaps TRBD1 as D (6 bases). The CDR3 runs 15 residues. Looked up from germline, CDR1 is SNHLY and CDR2 is FYNNEI. V dropped 7 bases and J dropped 2 bases, with 15 bases sitting between them.

V is TRBV29-1 and J is TRBJ2-2; TRBD2 is a possible D gene (6 bases). This CDR3 comprises 15 residues. CDR1 is SQVTM and CDR2 is ANQGSEA in the germline V gene. V lost 4 bases and J 4 bases, leaving 16 bases between the germline ends. CDR3 amino acids: CSVVVSVRGTGELFF. The CDR3 nucleotides read TGCAGCGTTGTGGTTTCCGTGCGGGGCACCGGGGAGCTGTTTTTT.

The J gene is TRBJ2-1, the V gene TRBV7-9; 14 bases align to TRBD2. With V trimmed by 4 bases and J by 7 bases, 9 bases remained unmatched. Germline V gene lookup returns CDR1 SEHNR and CDR2 FQNEAQ (reference sequence). The CDR3 extends over 17 amino acids. The CDR3 bases are TGTGCCAGCAGCTCCCCAACTGGACTAGCGGGAGGTAATGAGCAGTTCTTC. It encodes CASSSPTGLAGGNEQFF.

The chain links TRBV11-2 to TRBJ1-1; TRBD1 matches 10 bases. The CDR3 is made up of 14 amino acids. The germline CDR1 and CDR2 sequences are SGHAT and FQNNGV. Trimming took 5 bases from V and 4 from J; bases not matched to a gene: 4. Here the CDR3 reads CASSLRDRGTEAFF. In DNA form, the CDR3 reads TGTGCCAGCAGCCTCCGGGACAGGGGCACTGAAGCTTTCTTT.

The rearrangement joins TRBV28 to TRBJ2-5; D ambiguous. Between the trimmed V and J ends, which lost 5 bases and 5 bases, there was a span of 6 bases. CDR3 length: 11 amino acids. CDR1 and CDR2 (germline): MDHEN, SYDVKM. CDR3 bases: TGTGCCAGCAGTACTACGGAGACCCAGTACTTC. As protein: CASSTTETQYF.

V and J are TRBV2 and TRBJ2-3, with 7 bases that match TRBD1. Germline-derived CDR1 and CDR2 are SNHLY and FYNNEI. The CDR3 covers 14 residues. V dropped 6 bases and J dropped 4; count of bases not matched to a gene: 7. In DNA form, the CDR3 reads TGTGCCAGCAGATGGCAGGGGGTCGCAGATACGCAGTATTTT. It specifies CASRWQGVADTQYF.

The chain couples TRBV7-3 to TRBJ1-1, with D possibly matching TRBD1 (5 bases). The V end lost 2 bases, the J end lost 11 bases, and 15 bases lay between the germline ends. This CDR3 has 13 amino acids. The germline CDR1 and CDR2 sequences are SGHTA and FQGTGA. CDR3 residues: CASSLLGRGEAFF. CDR3 coding DNA: TGTGCCAGCAGCTTACTGGGCCGGGGGGAGGCTTTCTTT.

The rearrangement links TRBV5-1 to TRBJ1-5; the match to TRBD1 covers 7 bases. The V and J ends lost 1 base and 5 bases, in that order; junction bases with no gene match: 0. The germline V gene has CDR1 SGHRS and CDR2 YFSETQ. The CDR3 totals 13 residues. CDR3 protein: CASSLTGDQPQHF. CDR3 DNA: TGCGCCAGCAGCTTGACAGGGGATCAGCCCCAGCATTTT.

This clone has more than one count but fewer than ten. This chain uses TRBV9 with TRBJ2-5; the match to TRBD1 covers 11 bases. Germline loops: CDR1 SGDLS, CDR2 YYNGEE. Losses at the gene ends were 2 bases for V and 4 bases for J; bases not matched to a gene: 10. The CDR3 is 17 amino acids. This chain's CDR3 is CASSVWPWDRGGETQYF. The CDR3 nucleotides are TGTGCCAGCAGCGTTTGGCCTTGGGACAGGGGGGGAGAGACCCAGTACTTC. The complete variable domain, with remaining parts taken from reference TRBV9 and TRBJ2-5, reads DSGVTQTPKHLITATGQRVTLRCSPRSGDLSVYWYQQSLDQGLQFLIQYYNGEERAKGNILERFSAQQFPDLHSELNLSSLELGDSALYFCASSVWPWDRGGETQYFGPGTRLLVL.